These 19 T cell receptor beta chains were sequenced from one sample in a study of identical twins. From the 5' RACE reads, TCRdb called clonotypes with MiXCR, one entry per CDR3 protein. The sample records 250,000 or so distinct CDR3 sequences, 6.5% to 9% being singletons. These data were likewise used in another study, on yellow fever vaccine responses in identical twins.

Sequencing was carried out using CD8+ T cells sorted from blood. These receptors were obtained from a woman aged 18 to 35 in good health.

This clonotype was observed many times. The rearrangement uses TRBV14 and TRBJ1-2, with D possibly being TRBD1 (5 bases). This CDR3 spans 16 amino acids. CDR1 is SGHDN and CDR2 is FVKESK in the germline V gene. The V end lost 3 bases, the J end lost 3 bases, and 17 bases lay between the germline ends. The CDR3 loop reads CASSHKPYDSHYGYTF. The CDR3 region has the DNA TGTGCCAGCAGCCACAAGCCATACGACAGTCACTATGGCTACACCTTC.

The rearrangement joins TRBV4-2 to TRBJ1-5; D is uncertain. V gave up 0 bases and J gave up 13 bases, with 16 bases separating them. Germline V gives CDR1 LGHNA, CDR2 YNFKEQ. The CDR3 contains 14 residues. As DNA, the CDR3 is TGTGCCAGCAGCCAAGATTCGGACGGGCGCCCTCAGCATTTT. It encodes CASSQDSDGRPQHF.

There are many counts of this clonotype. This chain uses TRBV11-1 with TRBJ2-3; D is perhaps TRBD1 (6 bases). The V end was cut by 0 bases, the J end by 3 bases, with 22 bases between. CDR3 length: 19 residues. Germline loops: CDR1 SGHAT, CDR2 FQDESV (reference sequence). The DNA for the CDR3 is TGTGCCAGCAGCTTAGCCTTAGGGACCCCGGGACAAGAGACAGATACGCAGTATTTT. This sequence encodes CASSLALGTPGQETDTQYF. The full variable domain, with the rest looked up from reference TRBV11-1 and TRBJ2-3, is EAEVAQSPRYKITEKSQAVAFWCDPISGHATLYWYRQILGQGPELLVQFQDESVVDDSQLPKDRFSAERLKGVDSTLKIQPAELGDSAMYLCASSLALGTPGQETDTQYFGPGTRLTVL.

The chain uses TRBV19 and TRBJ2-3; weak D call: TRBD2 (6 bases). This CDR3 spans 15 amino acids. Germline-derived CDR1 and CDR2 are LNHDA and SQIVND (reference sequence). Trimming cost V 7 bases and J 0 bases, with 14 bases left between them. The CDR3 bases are TGTGCCAGTACCAGTGGAGGGCGTAGCACAGATACGCAGTATTTT. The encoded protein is CASTSGGRSTDTQYF.

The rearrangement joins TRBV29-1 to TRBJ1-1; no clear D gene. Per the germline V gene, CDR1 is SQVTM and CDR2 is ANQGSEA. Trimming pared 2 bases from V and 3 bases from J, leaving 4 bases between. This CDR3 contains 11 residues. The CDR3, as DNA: TGCAGCGTTGAATATTACACTGAAGCTTTCTTT. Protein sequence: CSVEYYTEAFF.

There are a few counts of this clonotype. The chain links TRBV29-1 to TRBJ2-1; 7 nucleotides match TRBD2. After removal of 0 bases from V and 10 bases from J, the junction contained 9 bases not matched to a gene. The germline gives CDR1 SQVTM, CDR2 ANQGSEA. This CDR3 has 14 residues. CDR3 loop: CSVEDGGGGDEQFF. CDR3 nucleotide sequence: TGCAGCGTTGAAGATGGGGGGGGAGGGGACGAGCAGTTCTTC.

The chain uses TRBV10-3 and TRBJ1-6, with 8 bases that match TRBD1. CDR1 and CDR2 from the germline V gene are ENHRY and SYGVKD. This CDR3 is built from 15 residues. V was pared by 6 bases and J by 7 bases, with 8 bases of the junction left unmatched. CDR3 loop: CAISDMDRVNSPLHF. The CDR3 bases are TGTGCCATCAGCGACATGGACAGGGTAAATTCACCCCTCCACTTT.

DNA for the CDR3: TGTGCCACCCAAACGCGGGAGGGCCTATACAATGAGCAGTTCTTC. Its protein is CATQTREGLYNEQFF. The rearrangement links TRBV2 to TRBJ2-1, with TRBD2 identical over 9 bases. From germline, CDR1 is SNHLY and CDR2 FYNNEI. V was clipped by 10 bases and J by 4 bases; unmatched bases: 11. This CDR3 region has 15 residues. Combining the CDR3 with reference TRBV2 and TRBJ2-1 gives the whole variable domain EPEVTQTPSHQVTQMGQEVILRCVPISNHLYFYWYRQILGQKVEFLVSFYNNEISEKSEIFDDQFSVERPDGSNFTLKIRSTKLEDSAMYFCATQTREGLYNEQFFGPGTRLTVL.

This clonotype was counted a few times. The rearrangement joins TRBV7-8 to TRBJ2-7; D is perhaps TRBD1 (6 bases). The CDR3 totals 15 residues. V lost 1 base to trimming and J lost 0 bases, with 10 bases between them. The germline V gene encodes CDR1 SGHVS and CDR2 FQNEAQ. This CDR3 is CASSLEGDTSYEQYF. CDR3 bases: TGTGCCAGCAGCTTAGAGGGGGACACCTCCTACGAGCAGTACTTC.

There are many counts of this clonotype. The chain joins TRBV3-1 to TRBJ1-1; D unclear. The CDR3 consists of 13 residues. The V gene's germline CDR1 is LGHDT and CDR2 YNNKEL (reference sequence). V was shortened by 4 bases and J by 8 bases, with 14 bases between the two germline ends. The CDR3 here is CASSPLGPSEAFF. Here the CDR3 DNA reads TGTGCCAGCAGCCCCCTCGGGCCGAGCGAAGCTTTCTTT.

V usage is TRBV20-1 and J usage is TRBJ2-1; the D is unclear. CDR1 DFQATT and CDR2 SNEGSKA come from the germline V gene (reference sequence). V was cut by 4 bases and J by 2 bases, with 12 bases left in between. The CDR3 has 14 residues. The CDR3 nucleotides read TGCAGTGCTACAGGATTGTACCCCTACAATGAGCAGTTCTTC. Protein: CSATGLYPYNEQFF.

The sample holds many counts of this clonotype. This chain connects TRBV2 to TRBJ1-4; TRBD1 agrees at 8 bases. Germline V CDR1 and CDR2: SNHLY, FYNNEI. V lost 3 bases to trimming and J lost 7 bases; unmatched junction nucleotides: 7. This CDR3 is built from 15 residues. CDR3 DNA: TGTGCCAGCAGTGATCCCGGACAGGGTGGTGAAAAACTGTTTTTT. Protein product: CASSDPGQGGEKLFF.

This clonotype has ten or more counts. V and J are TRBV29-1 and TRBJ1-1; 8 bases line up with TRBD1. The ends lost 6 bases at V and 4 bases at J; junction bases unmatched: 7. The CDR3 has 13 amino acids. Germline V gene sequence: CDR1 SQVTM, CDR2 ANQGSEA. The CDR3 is CSVDGQGGTEAFF. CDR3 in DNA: TGCAGCGTCGATGGACAGGGAGGCACTGAAGCTTTCTTT.

The CDR3 protein is CASSLSGERYEQYF. For the CDR3, the DNA is TGTGCCAGCAGTTTATCGGGGGAAAGGTACGAGCAGTACTTC. This chain links TRBV27 with TRBJ2-7; D possibly matches TRBD1 or TRBD2 (5 bases each). V was clipped by 0 bases and J by 4 bases, with 10 bases between them. Germline V gene sequence: CDR1 MNHEY, CDR2 SMNVEV (reference sequence). This CDR3 comprises 14 residues.

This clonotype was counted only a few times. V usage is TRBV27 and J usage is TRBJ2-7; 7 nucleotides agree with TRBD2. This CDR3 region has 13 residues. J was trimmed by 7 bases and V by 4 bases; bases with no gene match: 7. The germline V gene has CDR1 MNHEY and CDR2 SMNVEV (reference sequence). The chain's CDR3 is CASSYGRGGEQYF. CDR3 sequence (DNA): TGTGCCAGCAGTTACGGACGGGGAGGGGAGCAGTACTTC.

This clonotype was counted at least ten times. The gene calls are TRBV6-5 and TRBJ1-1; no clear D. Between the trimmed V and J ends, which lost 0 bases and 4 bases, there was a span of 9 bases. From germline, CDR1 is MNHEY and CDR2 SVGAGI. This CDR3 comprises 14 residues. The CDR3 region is CASSYSEWSTEAFF. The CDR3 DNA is TGTGCCAGCAGTTACTCTGAGTGGAGCACTGAAGCTTTCTTT.

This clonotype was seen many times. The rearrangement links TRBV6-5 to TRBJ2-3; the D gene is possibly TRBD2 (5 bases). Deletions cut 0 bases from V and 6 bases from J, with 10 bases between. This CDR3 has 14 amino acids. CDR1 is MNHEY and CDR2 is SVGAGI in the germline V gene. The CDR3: CASSYSSGSDTQYF. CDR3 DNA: TGTGCCAGCAGTTACTCGAGCGGTTCGGATACGCAGTATTTT.

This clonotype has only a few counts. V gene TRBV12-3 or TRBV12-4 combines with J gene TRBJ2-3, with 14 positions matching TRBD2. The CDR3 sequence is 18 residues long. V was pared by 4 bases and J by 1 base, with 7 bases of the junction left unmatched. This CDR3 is CASSSEGLAGAGTDTQYF. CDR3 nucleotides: TGTGCCAGCAGTTCGGAGGGACTAGCGGGAGCAGGCACAGATACGCAGTATTTT.

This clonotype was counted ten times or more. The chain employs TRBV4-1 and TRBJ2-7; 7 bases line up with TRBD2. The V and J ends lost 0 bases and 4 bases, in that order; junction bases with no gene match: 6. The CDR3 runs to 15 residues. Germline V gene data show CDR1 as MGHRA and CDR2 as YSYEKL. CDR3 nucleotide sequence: TGCGCCAGCAGCCAAGACCCTAGCGGCTTTTACGAGCAGTACTTC. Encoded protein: CASSQDPSGFYEQYF.